Listed here are 30 T cell receptor beta chains from one sample, sequenced in a study of blood T cell repertoires in COVID-19. TCRdb keeps only in-frame clones here, not all; method: immunoSEQ multiplex PCR. The table records about 140,000 clones, 84% of them present only once. The material sequenced was PBMCs or T cells enriched from blood (not recorded which). The receptors here all came from a woman aged 45-60 years with acute COVID-19.

The chain carries TRBV2 and TRBJ2-1, with 7 bases identical to TRBD1. The CDR3 sequence is 12 residues long. From germline, CDR1 is SNHLY and CDR2 FYNNEI. V trimming: 7 bases; J trimming: 5 bases; junction bases outside the gene matches: 2. As DNA, the CDR3 is TGTGCCAGCAACAGGGGAAACAATGAGCAGTTCTTC. Translated, it gives CASNRGNNEQFF.

J is TRBJ2-1 and V is TRBV5-8; 9 nucleotides align to TRBD2. Losses at the gene ends were 4 bases for V and 2 bases for J; bases not matched to a gene: 7. The CDR3 sequence is 16 residues long. Germline V gene sequence: CDR1 SGHTS, CDR2 YDEGEE. The CDR3 reads CASSRYSGSAYNEQFF. The CDR3 region has the DNA TGTGCCAGCAGCCGATATAGCGGGAGCGCCTACAATGAGCAGTTCTTC.

This rearrangement joins TRBV19 to TRBJ1-1; perhaps TRBD1 as D (5 bases). The CDR3 totals 13 residues. Trimming removed 1 base from V and 8 bases from J, with 11 bases in between. From germline, CDR1 is LNHDA and CDR2 SQIVND (reference sequence). CDR3 nucleotides: TGTGCCAGTAGTATAGGACAGAATAGAGAAGCTTTCTTT. Its translation is CASSIGQNREAFF.

The chain combines TRBV2 with TRBJ1-3; weak D call: TRBD1 (5 bases). V shed 6 bases and J shed 0 bases, with 12 bases lying between them. The CDR3 runs to 15 residues. The germline V gene encodes CDR1 SNHLY and CDR2 FYNNEI. CDR3 nucleotide sequence: TGTGCCAGCAGATTGGACATCCCCTCTGGAAACACCATATATTTT. Protein product: CASRLDIPSGNTIYF.

The chain uses TRBV3-1 (or the pseudogene TRBV3-2) and TRBJ1-4, with D unclear. V was clipped by 4 bases and J by 7 bases, with 16 bases between them. Germline-derived CDR1 and CDR2 are LGHDT and YNNKEL (reference sequence). The CDR3 runs to 15 residues. Here the CDR3 DNA reads TGTGCCAGCAGCCCCCGGTCGGGGTCTACTGAAAAACTGTTTTTT. Translating it yields CASSPRSGSTEKLFF.

This chain joins TRBV4-1 and TRBJ2-1; 8 nucleotides line up with TRBD2. With 0 bases clipped from V and 8 bases from J, the junction kept 9 bases outside the gene matches. CDR1 is MGHRA and CDR2 is YSYEKL in the germline V gene. The CDR3 extends over 16 amino acids. CDR3 sequence reads: CASSQDPLAAWYEQFF. The DNA of the CDR3 is TGCGCCAGCAGCCAAGACCCACTAGCGGCTTGGTATGAGCAGTTCTTC.

This CDR3 reads CATSATDSSYGYTF. The CDR3 DNA reads as TGTGCCACCAGTGCCACCGACAGTTCCTATGGCTACACCTTC. The chain couples TRBV24-1 to TRBJ1-2, with D perhaps TRBD1 (5 bases). V dropped 5 bases and J dropped 4 bases, with 13 bases sitting between them. The CDR3 has 14 residues. The germline V gene encodes CDR1 KGHDR and CDR2 SFDVKD.

This rearrangement joins TRBV2 to TRBJ1-4; TRBD1 matches at 8 bases. CDR1 SNHLY and CDR2 FYNNEI come from the germline V gene. V shed 7 bases, J shed 7 bases, and the junction held 8 bases outside the gene matches. This CDR3 has 14 amino acids. CDR3 nucleotide sequence: TGTGCCAGCACCGTCGGGACAGGAGGTGAAAAACTGTTTTTT. The encoded protein is CASTVGTGGEKLFF.

The chain joins TRBV29-1 to TRBJ1-2; perhaps TRBD1 as D (6 bases). The germline gives CDR1 SQVTM, CDR2 ANQGSEA. This CDR3 is built from 12 residues. The V and J ends lost 8 bases and 4 bases respectively, with 14 bases between them. The CDR3 spells CSSGGGLYGYTF. The CDR3 DNA reads as TGCAGCTCTGGGGGGGGCCTCTATGGCTACACCTTC.

This chain uses TRBV11-2 with TRBJ2-7, with 10 bases identical to TRBD2. With V trimmed by 5 bases and J by 9 bases, 13 bases remained unmatched. Germline V lookup: CDR1 SGHAT, CDR2 FQNNGV. The CDR3 length is 15 residues. The CDR3 is CASSGSLVAGGLQYF. The CDR3 DNA is TGTGCCAGCAGCGGATCTCTGGTAGCGGGAGGCTTGCAGTACTTC. The whole variable domain, remainder taken from reference TRBV11-2 and TRBJ2-7, is EAGVAQSPRYKIIEKRQSVAFWCNPISGHATLYWYQQILGQGPKLLIQFQNNGVVDDSQLPKDRFSAERLKGVDSTLKIQPAKLEDSAVYLCASSGSLVAGGLQYFGPGTRLTVT.

The rearrangement uses TRBV10-2 and TRBJ1-2; a weak D match, TRBD1 (5 bases). The CDR3 spans 12 residues. The V end was cut by 4 bases, the J end by 7 bases, with 10 bases between. Germline assignment: CDR1 WSHSY and CDR2 SAAADI. The CDR3 region has the DNA TGCGCCAGCAGTGGCTCCGGGGGTGGCTACACCTTC. This sequence encodes CASSGSGGGYTF.

To note about this clone: This may be a read error: a much more frequent sequence differs by one nucleotide. The rearrangement links TRBV5-4 to TRBJ1-4; TRBD1 agrees at 9 bases. The CDR3 covers 14 residues. Germline V gene data show CDR1 as SGHNT and CDR2 as YYREEE (reference sequence). Trimming removed 2 bases from V and 7 bases from J; junction bases left unmatched: 3. The CDR3 protein is CASSFGTGLEKLFF. CDR3 bases: TGTGCCAGCAGCTTCGGGACAGGGCTTGAAAAACTGTTTTTT.

The chain carries TRBV10-3 and TRBJ2-1; TRBD2 agrees at 12 bases. The CDR3 has 14 amino acids. The V and J ends lost 8 bases and 8 bases, in that order; junction bases with no gene match: 7. Germline CDR1 and CDR2: ENHRY and SYGVKD. CDR3 loop: CAIGRLAGGDEQFF. CDR3 in DNA: TGTGCCATCGGGCGTCTAGCGGGAGGGGATGAGCAGTTCTTC.

V gene TRBV11-2 combines with J gene TRBJ1-3; 8 bases line up with TRBD1. Germline CDR1 reads SGHAT; CDR2 reads FQNNGV. J was trimmed by 0 bases and V by 3 bases; bases with no gene match: 1. The CDR3 contains 15 residues. Here the CDR3 reads CASSFGTGSGNTIYF. The CDR3, as DNA: TGTGCCAGCAGCTTCGGGACAGGCTCTGGAAACACCATATATTTT. The full variable domain, completed using reference TRBV11-2 and TRBJ1-3, is EAGVAQSPRYKIIEKRQSVAFWCNPISGHATLYWYQQILGQGPKLLIQFQNNGVVDDSQLPKDRFSAERLKGVDSTLKIQPAKLEDSAVYLCASSFGTGSGNTIYFGEGSWLTVV.

The chain recombines TRBV24-1 with TRBJ1-2; TRBD1 aligns across 8 bases. This CDR3 is built from 14 residues. Trimming cost V 3 bases and J 8 bases; bases outside gene matches: 7. Germline V gives CDR1 KGHDR, CDR2 SFDVKD. The CDR3: CATSDRDRRTGYTF. CDR3 coding DNA: TGTGCCACCAGTGATCGGGACAGGCGGACGGGCTACACCTTC.

CDR3 in DNA: TGTGCCAGTAGTATTCGGGACAGGCGCGCCAGTGGCTACACCTTC. Translation: CASSIRDRRASGYTF. The V gene is TRBV19, the J gene TRBJ1-2; 8 positions agree with TRBD1. There are 15 residues in the CDR3. V gave up 3 bases and J gave up 7 bases; unmatched junction bases: 10. Germline CDR1 reads LNHDA; CDR2 reads SQIVND (reference sequence). Looking up the rest from reference TRBV19 and TRBJ1-2 gives the full variable domain: DGGITQSPKYLFRKEGQNVTLSCEQNLNHDAMYWYRQDPGQGLRLIYYSQIVNDFQKGDIAEGYSVSREKKESFPLTVTSAQKNPTAFYLCASSIRDRRASGYTFGSGTRLTVV.

This clone has a handful of counts. This chain uses TRBV4-1 with TRBJ2-1; 10 nucleotides match TRBD2. The CDR3 loop spans 18 amino acids. Losses at the gene ends were 2 bases for V and 6 bases for J; bases not matched to a gene: 13. Germline values: CDR1 MGHRA, CDR2 YSYEKL. The CDR3 sequence: CASSQPSSLAGEVNEQFF. The DNA of the CDR3 is TGCGCCAGCAGCCAACCCTCCTCCCTAGCGGGGGAAGTCAATGAGCAGTTCTTC.

This chain links TRBV4-1 with TRBJ1-3; maybe TRBD1 (6 bases). This CDR3 is 17 amino acids long. The germline V gene encodes CDR1 MGHRA and CDR2 YSYEKL. V was pared by 0 bases and J by 0 bases, with 12 bases between. The DNA of the CDR3 is TGCGCCAGCAGCCAAGATCAGGGGCGGCCCTCTGGAAACACCATATATTTT. This gives the protein CASSQDQGRPSGNTIYF.

The chain carries TRBV28 and TRBJ1-1; D is unclear. CDR1 is MDHEN and CDR2 is SYDVKM in the germline V gene. V shed 3 bases and J shed 5 bases, with 10 bases lying between them. The CDR3 runs to 13 residues. This CDR3 is CASSFPPGTEAFF. The CDR3 coding sequence is TGTGCCAGCAGTTTCCCCCCCGGGACTGAAGCTTTCTTT.

The V gene is TRBV24-1, the J gene TRBJ2-2, with TRBD1 matching 8 bases. The germline CDR1 and CDR2 sequences are KGHDR and SFDVKD. The ends lost 4 bases at V and 3 bases at J; junction bases unmatched: 0. The CDR3 runs 14 residues. CDR3 sequence: CATSEDRDTGELFF. For the CDR3, the DNA is TGTGCCACCAGTGAGGACAGGGACACCGGGGAGCTGTTTTTT.

The chain links TRBV12-3 or TRBV12-4 to TRBJ2-1; no firm D call. Between the trimmed V and J ends, which lost 2 bases and 5 bases, there was a span of 7 bases. The CDR3 sequence is 13 residues long. CDR3 nucleotide sequence: TGTGCCAGCAGTTTATACGGTAACAATGAGCAGTTCTTC. This encodes CASSLYGNNEQFF.

The chain recombines TRBV7-3 with TRBJ2-1; TRBD2 agrees at 10 bases. The CDR3 consists of 15 residues. The junction had 3 bases not matched to a gene; V was cut back by 5 bases and J by 2 bases. Per the germline V gene, CDR1 is SGHTA and CDR2 is FQGTGA. The CDR3 sequence is CASSPGLAAYNEQFF. For the CDR3, the DNA is TGTGCCAGCAGCCCCGGACTAGCGGCCTACAATGAGCAGTTCTTC. The complete variable domain, with remaining parts taken from reference TRBV7-3 and TRBJ2-1, reads GAGVSQTPSNKVTEKGKYVELRCDPISGHTALYWYRQSLGQGPEFLIYFQGTGAADDSGLPNDRFFAVRPEGSVSTLKIQRTERGDSAVYLCASSPGLAAYNEQFFGPGTRLTVL.

The rearrangement uses TRBV27 and TRBJ2-1; D is perhaps TRBD2 (5 bases). Germline loops: CDR1 MNHEY, CDR2 SMNVEV (reference sequence). There are 15 residues in the CDR3. The V gene lost 0 bases and the J gene lost 0 bases, with 6 bases spanning the gap. The CDR3 bases are TGTGCCAGCAGTTTATCCGGAGGCTCCTACAATGAGCAGTTCTTC. Residues: CASSLSGGSYNEQFF.

V and J are TRBV10-3 and TRBJ1-2; 11 positions match TRBD1. The ends lost 8 bases at V and 2 bases at J; junction bases unmatched: 13. Germline V gives CDR1 ENHRY, CDR2 SYGVKD. The CDR3 consists of 17 residues. The CDR3 nucleotides read TGTGCCATCTCAGGTGGGACAGGGGGACGTTCGAACTATGGCTACACCTTC. Encoded protein: CAISGGTGGRSNYGYTF.

This clone was counted once. Other DNA sequences in the sample encode the same CDR3. V and J are TRBV5-6 and TRBJ1-1, with a possible D match to TRBD1 (5 bases). V gave up 1 base and J gave up 4 bases, with 5 bases separating them. Germline assignment: CDR1 SGHDT and CDR2 YYEEEE. This CDR3 is 12 amino acids long. Here the CDR3 DNA reads TGTGCCAGCAGCTTGAGGGGCACTGAAGCTTTCTTT. It codes for CASSLRGTEAFF.

The chain links TRBV5-6 to TRBJ2-6, with D hard to call. The V gene lost 4 bases and the J gene lost 1 base, with 3 bases spanning the gap. Germline-derived CDR1 and CDR2 are SGHDT and YYEEEE. The CDR3 runs 13 residues. DNA for the CDR3: TGTGCCAGCAGCCTATCTGGGGCCAACGTCCTGACTTTC. This codes for CASSLSGANVLTF.

Note on this clone: The junction departs from the called germline gene at one end, perhaps through a read error. CDR3 loop: CASSKDRGGGEQFF. DNA for the CDR3: TGCGCCAGCAGCAAAGACCGTGGCGGGGGTGAGCAGTTCTTC. V usage is TRBV4-3 and J usage is TRBJ2-1; 7 nucleotides line up with TRBD2. The germline V gene has CDR1 LGHNA and CDR2 YSLEER. The CDR3 runs to 14 residues.

V usage is TRBV3-1 (or the pseudogene TRBV3-2) and J usage is TRBJ1-1; 7 nucleotides match TRBD1. The CDR3 contains 15 residues. Germline CDR1 reads LGHDT; CDR2 reads YNNKEL (reference sequence). Losses at the gene ends were 5 bases for V and 0 bases for J; bases not matched to a gene: 6. The chain's CDR3 is CASSSTGRLNTEAFF. CDR3 nucleotides: TGTGCCAGCAGCTCGACAGGGCGGCTGAACACTGAAGCTTTCTTT.

The V call is TRBV5-1, the J call TRBJ2-5; TRBD2 matches at 7 bases. CDR1 and CDR2 from the germline V gene are SGHRS and YFSETQ. The CDR3 totals 14 residues. The junction had 7 bases not matched to a gene; V was cut back by 3 bases and J by 5 bases. CDR3 region: CASSSTGGKETQYF. DNA for the CDR3: TGCGCCAGCAGCTCGACCGGGGGGAAGGAGACCCAGTACTTC.

This clone was seen more than once but under ten times. V is TRBV3-1 (or the pseudogene TRBV3-2) and J is TRBJ2-3, with TRBD2 matching over 15 bases. The trim removed 0 bases at V and 7 bases at J, leaving 11 bases unmatched. The CDR3 consists of 19 residues. Germline CDR1 reads LGHDT; CDR2 reads YNNKEL (reference sequence). In DNA, the CDR3 is TGTGCCAGCAGCCAAGATAATAGTAGGGGGACTAGCGGGAGGAATACGCAGTATTTT. Its protein product is CASSQDNSRGTSGRNTQYF.